This T cell receptor (beta chain) was observed in a study of PD-1 blockade in classical Hodgkin lymphoma. This CDR3 contains 15 residues. Trimming at V came to 1 base and at J to 2 bases, leaving 3 bases not matched to a gene. Germline CDR1 reads MDHEN; CDR2 reads SYDVKM. The protocol was immunoSEQ multiplex PCR, while the TCRdb copy is restricted to in-frame clones and leaves out a portion. The sample records over 20,000 clones, approximately 87% being singletons. Time point of the sample: newly diagnosed, previously untreated cHL patient sample. Researchers pulled CD8+ T cells out of thawed PBMCs using magnetic negative selection.

This TCR was sampled from a human donor with classical Hodgkin lymphoma. This sequence joins TRBV28 and TRBJ2-3, with TRBD2 identical over 7 bases. Sequences were obtained from CD8+ T cells from blood. For the CDR3, the DNA is TGTGCCAGCAGTTTATCAGCGGGGTTCACAGATACGCAGTATTTT. Amino acids: CASSLSAGFTDTQYF.